This TCR beta chain was identified during a study of T-cell memory formation after mild COVID-19. From 5'RACE with constant-segment primers came TCR alpha and TCR beta cDNA libraries that carried sample barcodes and UMIs. TCRdb reprocessed the 5' RACE reads with MiXCR, giving one entry per CDR3 protein. The table has around 400,000 distinct CDR3 sequences, 20% to 30% seen once. The germline V gene has CDR1 MNHEY and CDR2 SMNVEV (reference sequence). V lost 5 bases and J 5 bases, leaving 13 bases between the germline ends. The CDR3 loop spans 13 amino acids. The sample was PBMCs or a T cell subset sorted from them (not recorded which). This TCR was recovered from an adult woman who had mild COVID-19 (a few samples of this study predate the infection). Cell type and time point are not known. The chain recombines TRBV27 with TRBJ2-7; D may match TRBD1 or TRBD2 (6 bases each). The CDR3: CASSILGGDEQYF. CDR3 nucleotide sequence: TGTGCCAGCAGTATCCTCGGGGGCGACGAGCAGTACTTC.